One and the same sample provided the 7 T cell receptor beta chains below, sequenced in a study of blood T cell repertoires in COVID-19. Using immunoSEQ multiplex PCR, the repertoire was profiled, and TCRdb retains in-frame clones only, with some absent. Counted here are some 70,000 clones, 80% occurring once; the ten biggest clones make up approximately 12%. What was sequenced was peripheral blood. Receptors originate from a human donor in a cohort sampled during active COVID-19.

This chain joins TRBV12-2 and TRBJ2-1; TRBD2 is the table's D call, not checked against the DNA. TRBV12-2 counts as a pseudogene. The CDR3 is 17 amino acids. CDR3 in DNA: TGTGCAAGTCGCTTCATGCGGGGGACTAGCTGTTACAATGAGCAGTTCTTC. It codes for CASRFMRGTSCYNEQFF.

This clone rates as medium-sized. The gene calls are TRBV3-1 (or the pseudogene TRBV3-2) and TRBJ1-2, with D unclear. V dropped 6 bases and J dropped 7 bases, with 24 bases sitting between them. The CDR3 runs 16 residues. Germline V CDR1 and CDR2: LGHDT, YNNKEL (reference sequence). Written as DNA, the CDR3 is TGTGCCAGCAGACGGTTGGGAGGCTCTAATTTTGGTGGCTACACCTTC. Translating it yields CASRRLGGSNFGGYTF.

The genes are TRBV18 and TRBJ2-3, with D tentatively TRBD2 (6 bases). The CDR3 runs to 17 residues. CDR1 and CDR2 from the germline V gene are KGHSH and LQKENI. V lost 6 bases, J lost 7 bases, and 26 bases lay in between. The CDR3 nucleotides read TGTGCCAGCTCCCACCGAAGAGGGACTGGGCTTATGAATACGCAGTATTTT. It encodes CASSHRRGTGLMNTQYF. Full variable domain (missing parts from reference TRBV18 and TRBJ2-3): NAGVMQNPRHLVRRRGQEARLRCSPMKGHSHVYWYRQLPEEGLKFMVYLQKENIIDESGMPKERFSAEFPKEGPSILRIQQVVRGDSAAYFCASSHRRGTGLMNTQYFGPGTRLTVL.

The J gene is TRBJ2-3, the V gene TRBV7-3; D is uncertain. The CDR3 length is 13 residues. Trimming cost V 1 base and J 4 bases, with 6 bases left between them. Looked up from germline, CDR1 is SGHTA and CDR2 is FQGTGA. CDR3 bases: TGTGCCAGCAGCTTAAGTTCTTCAGATACGCAGTATTTT. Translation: CASSLSSSDTQYF.

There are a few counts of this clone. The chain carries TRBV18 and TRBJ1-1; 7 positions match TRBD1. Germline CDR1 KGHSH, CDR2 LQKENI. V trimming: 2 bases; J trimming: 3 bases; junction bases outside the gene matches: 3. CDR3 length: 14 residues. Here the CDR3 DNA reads TGTGCCAGCTCACCAACAACAGGGGACACTGAAGCTTTCTTT. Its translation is CASSPTTGDTEAFF.

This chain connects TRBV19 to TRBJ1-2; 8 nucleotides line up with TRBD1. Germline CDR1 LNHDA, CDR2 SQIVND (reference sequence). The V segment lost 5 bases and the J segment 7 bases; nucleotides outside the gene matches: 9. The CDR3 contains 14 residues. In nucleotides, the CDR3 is TGTGCCAGTAGTCCACCAGACAGGGGCGGTGGCTACACCTTC. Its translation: CASSPPDRGGGYTF.

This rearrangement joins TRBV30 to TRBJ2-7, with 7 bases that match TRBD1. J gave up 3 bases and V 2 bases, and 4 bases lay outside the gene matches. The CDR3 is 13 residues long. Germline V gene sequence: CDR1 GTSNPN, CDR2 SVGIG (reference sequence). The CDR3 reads CAWSYRGGYEQYF. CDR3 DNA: TGTGCCTGGAGTTACAGGGGCGGCTACGAGCAGTACTTC. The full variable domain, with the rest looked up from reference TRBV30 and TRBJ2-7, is SQTIHQWPATLVQPVGSPLSLECTVEGTSNPNLYWYRQAAGRGLQLLFYSVGIGQISSEVPQNLSASRPQDRQFILSSKKLLLSDSGFYLCAWSYRGGYEQYFGPGTRLTVT.